Below are 19 T cell receptor beta chains sequenced from a single sample in a study of metastatic and nonmetastatic thyroid tumors. TCRdb ran MiXCR on the PCR reads. The sample lists 30,000 to 35,000 clones, around 33% seen once, with around 16% in the top ten. Ahead of thyroid surgery, no patient had received treatment of any kind. Input material: tumor tissue. All receptors come from a female donor with papillary thyroid cancer or a benign thyroid nodule (not recorded which). Some clones in this sample may be carry-over from other donors' samples.

The table lists this clone with a few counts. The V call is TRBV6-6, the J call TRBJ1-2; maybe TRBD1 (6 bases). Germline values: CDR1 MNHNY, CDR2 SVGAGI (reference sequence). Between the trimmed V and J ends, which lost 0 bases and 5 bases, there was a span of 16 bases. The CDR3 has 16 amino acids. The CDR3 here is CASSYSDRLGGYGYTF. For the CDR3, the DNA is TGTGCCAGCAGTTACTCAGACAGGTTGGGTGGGTATGGCTACACCTTC.

The V and J genes are TRBV28 and TRBJ2-6, with TRBD1 matching 8 bases. The ends lost 2 bases at V and 0 bases at J; junction bases unmatched: 12. CDR1 and CDR2 (germline): MDHEN, SYDVKM. This CDR3 contains 20 residues. The CDR3 DNA is TGTGCCAGCAGTTTAGCCCTCGACAGGGGACTTCCCTCTGGGGCCAACGTCCTGACTTTC. Its protein product is CASSLALDRGLPSGANVLTF. Full variable domain (missing parts from reference TRBV28 and TRBJ2-6): DVKVTQSSRYLVKRTGEKVFLECVQDMDHENMFWYRQDPGLGLRLIYFSYDVKMKEKGDIPEGYSVSREKKERFSLILESASTNQTSMYLCASSLALDRGLPSGANVLTFGAGSRLTVL.

This sequence joins TRBV18 and TRBJ2-5, with D possibly matching TRBD2 (6 bases). The CDR3 spans 13 residues. Germline V gene sequence: CDR1 KGHSH, CDR2 LQKENI. V dropped 4 bases and J dropped 1 base, with 7 bases sitting between them. DNA of the CDR3: TGTGCCAGCTCACAGGGACTCCAAGAGACCCAGTACTTC. This translates into CASSQGLQETQYF.

This clone was picked up a small number of times. The chain uses TRBV7-9 and TRBJ2-1; TRBD2 might be the D (5 bases). V was clipped by 5 bases and J by 9 bases, with 11 bases between them. The germline V gene has CDR1 SEHNR and CDR2 FQNEAQ (reference sequence). CDR3 length equals 12 residues. The CDR3 DNA reads as TGTGCCAGCAGCCGAATAACTAGTGAGCAGTTCTTC. It translates to CASSRITSEQFF. Using reference TRBV7-9 and TRBJ2-1 for the parts outside the CDR3, the full variable domain is DTGVSQNPRHKITKRGQNVTFRCDPISEHNRLYWYRQTLGQGPEFLTYFQNEAQLEKSRLLSDRFSAERPKGSFSTLEIQRTEQGDSAMYLCASSRITSEQFFGPGTRLTVL.

This sequence joins TRBV12-3 or TRBV12-4 and TRBJ2-1; maybe TRBD1 (7 bases). The CDR3 totals 13 residues. Trimming left V 3 bases short and J 9 bases short, with 12 bases between. The CDR3 reads CASSFGGGSEQFF. CDR3 nucleotide sequence: TGTGCCAGCAGTTTTGGAGGGGGCAGTGAGCAGTTCTTC.

This clone was counted a few times. This sequence joins TRBV6-1 and TRBJ2-1; 9 bases match TRBD1. The length of the CDR3 is 12 residues. Germline V gene data show CDR1 as MNHNS and CDR2 as SASEGT. V lost 5 bases, J lost 8 bases, and 1 base stayed unmatched. The CDR3 loop reads CASSTGGDEQFF. The CDR3 DNA reads TGTGCCAGCAGTACAGGGGGCGATGAGCAGTTCTTC.

V and J are TRBV24-1 and TRBJ1-5, with D possibly TRBD1 on 5 matching bases. The CDR3 has 17 residues. Germline assignment: CDR1 KGHDR and CDR2 SFDVKD. The V end was cut by 2 bases, the J end by 4 bases, with 17 bases between. The CDR3 reads CATSDSYHNRLNQPQHF. As DNA, the CDR3 is TGTGCCACCAGTGATTCCTATCACAACAGGCTGAATCAGCCCCAGCATTTT.

The chain combines TRBV18 with TRBJ2-7; D unresolved. The CDR3 extends over 14 amino acids. Germline assignment: CDR1 KGHSH and CDR2 LQKENI. V was cut by 3 bases and J by 2 bases, with 11 bases left in between. The DNA of the CDR3 is TGTGCCAGCTCACCGAGTCTACAGCCCTACGAGCAGTACTTC. This encodes CASSPSLQPYEQYF.

The chain joins TRBV28 to TRBJ1-2; 7 bases agree with TRBD1. CDR3 length equals 15 residues. The J segment lost 8 bases and the V segment lost 6 bases, leaving 15 bases of the junction unmatched. From germline, CDR1 is MDHEN and CDR2 SYDVKM. This CDR3 reads CASSLTLTGSGGYTF. CDR3 DNA: TGTGCCAGCAGCTTAACTCTGACAGGGAGCGGCGGCTACACCTTC.

This chain connects TRBV12-3 or TRBV12-4 to TRBJ1-2; TRBD1 matches at 9 bases. The CDR3 is 15 residues long. With 5 bases clipped from V and 5 bases from J, the junction kept 9 bases outside the gene matches. The CDR3: CASSPQGAISYGYTF. The CDR3 bases are TGTGCCAGCAGTCCACAGGGGGCTATAAGTTATGGCTACACCTTC.

This clone showed up just a few times. The J gene is TRBJ1-2, the V gene TRBV6-5; D call uncertain. CDR1 is MNHEY, CDR2 SVGAGI, per germline. Trimming left V 0 bases short and J 2 bases short, with 7 bases between. The CDR3 has 14 residues. In DNA, the CDR3 is TGTGCCAGCAGTTACTCCTCAGACAACTATGGCTACACCTTC. Translating it yields CASSYSSDNYGYTF.

This clone was seen at least ten times. The chain is built from TRBV28 and TRBJ1-2; 9 bases map to TRBD1. This CDR3 comprises 15 residues. The V and J ends lost 3 bases and 8 bases, in that order; junction bases with no gene match: 10. Per germline, CDR1 MDHEN and CDR2 SYDVKM. The CDR3 here is CASSFNWGQGRGYTF. The CDR3 DNA follows: TGTGCCAGCAGTTTCAATTGGGGACAGGGACGCGGCTACACCTTC.

Only a few counts were recorded for this clone. The CDR3 spells CASSPTGSYNSPLHF. The DNA of the CDR3 is TGTGCCAGCAGCCCCACAGGATCCTATAATTCACCCCTCCACTTT. The chain joins TRBV6-1 to TRBJ1-6; weak D call: TRBD1 (5 bases). This CDR3 has 15 amino acids. Germline lookup yields CDR1 MNHNS and CDR2 SASEGT. The germline V and J ends were trimmed by 6 bases and 1 base, with 10 bases remaining between them.

V and J are TRBV28 and TRBJ2-7; 11 nucleotides align to TRBD2. The CDR3 length is 14 residues. Germline CDR1 and CDR2: MDHEN and SYDVKM. After removal of 5 bases from V and 3 bases from J, the junction contained 3 bases not matched to a gene. CDR3 bases: TGTGCCAGCAGTCCCGGGACTAGCGGCTACGAGCAGTACTTC. Translation: CASSPGTSGYEQYF.

This clone showed up just a few times. The chain joins TRBV28 to TRBJ1-2, with D possibly being TRBD1 (6 bases). The CDR3 consists of 12 residues. Trimming shortened V by 8 bases and J by 8 bases, and 15 bases separated the two germline ends. Germline loops: CDR1 MDHEN, CDR2 SYDVKM. The CDR3 protein is CASLDSLEGYTF. In nucleotides, the CDR3 is TGTGCCAGCCTGGACAGCTTGGAGGGCTACACCTTC.

The V and J genes are TRBV11-3 and TRBJ2-3, with 12 bases fitting TRBD2. The CDR3 totals 15 residues. The V and J ends lost 3 bases and 3 bases, in that order; junction bases with no gene match: 1. Germline lookup yields CDR1 SGHNT and CDR2 YENEEA. CDR3: CASSFGLAGTDTQYF. For the CDR3, the DNA is TGTGCCAGCAGCTTCGGACTAGCGGGGACAGATACGCAGTATTTT.

The J gene is TRBJ1-1, the V gene TRBV20-1, with D hard to call. Germline V gives CDR1 DFQATT, CDR2 SNEGSKA (reference sequence). Deletions cut 3 bases from V and 2 bases from J, with 7 bases between. This CDR3 is built from 12 residues. CDR3 residues: CSASPDNTEAFF. Written as DNA, the CDR3 is TGCAGTGCTAGCCCCGACAACACTGAAGCTTTCTTT.

Comments on this clone: The germline gene is not matched at one end of the junction; a read error may be the cause. The CDR3 region has the DNA TGTGCCAGCAGTTTATGGGTCTCGGATGGATACACCTTC. Amino acid sequence: CASSLWVSDGYTF. The V gene is TRBV28, the J gene TRBJ1-2; D uncertain. The V gene's germline CDR1 is MDHEN and CDR2 SYDVKM. The CDR3 loop spans 13 amino acids.

The V gene is TRBV5-1, the J gene TRBJ1-2; TRBD1 matches at 8 bases. Germline CDR1 and CDR2: SGHRS and YFSETQ. The V segment lost 4 bases and the J segment 7 bases; nucleotides outside the gene matches: 9. The CDR3 spans 14 residues. This CDR3 is CASSPPADRGGYTF. The CDR3 bases are TGCGCCAGCAGCCCCCCCGCTGACAGGGGTGGCTACACCTTC. Full variable domain (remainder filled in from reference TRBV5-1 and TRBJ1-2): KAGVTQTPRYLIKTRGQQVTLSCSPISGHRSVSWYQQTPGQGLQFLFEYFSETQRNKGNFPGRFSGRQFSNSRSEMNVSTLELGDSALYLCASSPPADRGGYTFGSGTRLTVV.